Listed here are 20 T cell receptor beta chains from one sample, sequenced in a study of CD8+CD57+ T cells in acquired aplastic anemia. Selection for sequencing was limited to patients who had shown CD8+CD57+ cell expansion by flow cytometry. Investigators profiled TCR beta VDJ and CDR3 from genomic DNA template. TCRdb re-derived calls from the reads in MiXCR, one entry per CDR3 protein. The table includes under 200,000 distinct CDR3 sequences, under 50% detected once. The sample taken for sequencing was sorted CD4+, CD8+, or CD8+CD57+ T cells (not recorded which) from PBMCs. Every receptor here comes from a human donor with aplastic anemia.

In this sample, this clonotype turned up many times. This chain uses TRBV12-3 or TRBV12-4 with TRBJ1-2; TRBD1 matches at 9 bases. Unmatched junction bases numbered 10, after V lost 7 bases and J lost 7 bases. The CDR3 is 14 residues long. For the CDR3, the DNA is TGTGCCAGCACCCCGGGACAGGGTTCTTCTGGCTACACCTTC. Protein: CASTPGQGSSGYTF.

This chain uses TRBV9 with TRBJ2-3; TRBD2 matches at 12 bases. J lost 4 bases, V lost 5 bases, and 5 bases had no gene match. The CDR3 totals 15 residues. Germline values: CDR1 SGDLS, CDR2 YYNGEE. The CDR3 here is CASSPSGRASDTQYF. In DNA form, the CDR3 reads TGTGCCAGCAGTCCTAGCGGGAGGGCCTCAGATACGCAGTATTTT.

The V and J genes are TRBV12-3 or TRBV12-4 and TRBJ2-5, with a weak D call TRBD2 (7 bases). With the DNA end fitting TRBJ2-1 better, the J assignment may be wrong. This CDR3 contains 12 residues. The CDR3 sequence is CASRGGGETQFF. CDR3 sequence (DNA): TGTGCCAGCCGGGGAGGGGGAGAGACCCAGTTCTTC.

Ten or more counts support this clonotype. CDR3 sequence reads: CASSLGGPGHNFEAFF. The CDR3 coding sequence is TGCGCCAGCAGCTTGGGTGGCCCGGGACACAATTTTGAAGCTTTCTTT. V and J are TRBV5-1 and TRBJ1-1; a possible D gene is TRBD1 (6 bases). Trimming took 0 bases from V and 7 from J, leaving 19 bases between them. The CDR3 has 16 amino acids. Germline V CDR1 and CDR2: SGHRS, YFSETQ.

This CDR3 is CASSGRGRSYEQYF. In DNA, the CDR3 is TGTGCCAGCAGTGGGAGGGGGCGTTCCTACGAGCAGTACTTC. J is TRBJ2-7 and V is TRBV27; either TRBD1 or TRBD2 may fit D (7 bases each). Germline CDR1 is MNHEY and CDR2 is SMNVEV (reference sequence). The germline V and J ends were trimmed by 5 bases and 1 base, with 12 bases remaining between them. This CDR3 comprises 14 residues.

Notes on this clonotype: At one end, the junction sequence differs from germline, possibly due to a read error. The V and J genes are TRBV29-1 and TRBJ2-3, with TRBD2 matching 7 bases. The CDR3 is 14 residues long. CDR1 is SQVTM and CDR2 is ANQGSEA in the germline V gene. The CDR3 region is CSVEKGRGTDTQCF. The DNA for the CDR3 is TGCAGCGTTGAAAAGGGGAGGGGCACAGATACGCAGTGTTTT.

As concerns this clonotype: A much larger clone is a single base away; this may be a read error. The V call is TRBV5-1, the J call TRBJ1-1; D gene unclear. Germline lookup yields CDR1 SGHRS and CDR2 YFSETQ. Trimming stripped 2 bases from V and 5 bases from J, with 16 bases between. CDR3 length: 15 residues. The CDR3 bases are TGCGCCAGCAGCTTAGAGGTACCCCGGGAAACTGAAGCTTTCTTT. Its translation: CASSLEVPRETEAFF. The variable domain in full, with the rest retrieved from reference TRBV5-1 and TRBJ1-1, is KAGVTQTPRYLIKTRGQQVTLSCSPISGHRSVSWYQQTPGQGLQFLFEYFSETQRNKGNFPGRFSGRQFSNSRSEMNVSTLELGDSALYLCASSLEVPRETEAFFGQGTRLTVV.

The chain has TRBV5-8 and TRBJ1-2; no definite D call. This CDR3 spans 9 amino acids. In germline, CDR1 is SGHTS, CDR2 YDEGEE. Trimming took 6 bases from V and 12 from J, leaving 9 bases between them. This CDR3 is CASTGSDTF. For the CDR3, the DNA is TGTGCCAGCACCGGGAGCGACACCTTC. The complete variable domain, with remaining parts taken from reference TRBV5-8 and TRBJ1-2, reads EAGVTQSPTHLIKTRGQQATLRCSPISGHTSVYWYQQALGLGLQFLLWYDEGEERNRGNFPPRFSGRQFPNYSSELNVNALELEDSALYLCASTGSDTFGSGTRLTVV.

Worth noting for this clonotype: It is likely a read error, because the conserved phenylalanine at the end of the CDR3 is missing. V gene TRBV20-1 combines with J gene TRBJ1-2; TRBD1 is a possible D gene (5 bases). CDR3 length: 12 residues. CDR1 DFQATT and CDR2 SNEGSKA come from the germline V gene (reference sequence). Trimming left V 7 bases short and J 7 bases short, with 16 bases between. This chain's CDR3 is CSVKPGRGGYTL. For the CDR3, the DNA is TGCAGTGTTAAACCAGGGCGAGGTGGCTACACCCTC.

This clonotype was found a few times. The chain joins TRBV20-1 to TRBJ1-6; 9 nucleotides line up with TRBD1. The V and J ends lost 2 bases and 5 bases, in that order; junction bases with no gene match: 4. There are 15 residues in the CDR3. The germline gives CDR1 DFQATT, CDR2 SNEGSKA (reference sequence). The CDR3 spells CSARPGQGDNSPLHF. In nucleotides, the CDR3 is TGCAGTGCTAGACCGGGACAGGGCGATAATTCACCCCTCCACTTT.

The V gene is TRBV7-8, the J gene TRBJ1-6; D gene uncertain. With 6 bases removed from V and 6 bases from J, the gap between germline ends came to 15 bases. Germline V CDR1 and CDR2: SGHVS, FQNEAQ. This CDR3 has 15 residues. Here the CDR3 reads CASRRTGDPNSPLHF. CDR3 nucleotides: TGTGCCAGCAGAAGGACGGGTGACCCTAATTCACCCCTCCACTTT.

V and J are TRBV27 and TRBJ1-4; 7 nucleotides match TRBD1. The germline V gene encodes CDR1 MNHEY and CDR2 SMNVEV (reference sequence). This CDR3 has 15 residues. Germline trimming cut 0 bases from V and 14 bases from J; bases unmatched to any gene: 12. The CDR3 is CASSLSKGGLGKLFF. In nucleotides, the CDR3 is TGTGCCAGCAGTTTATCGAAAGGGGGCCTAGGAAAGCTGTTTTTT.

This clonotype was found many times. The chain employs TRBV4-1 and TRBJ1-3; no clear D. The CDR3 is made up of 14 amino acids. V was pared by 4 bases and J by 2 bases, with 9 bases between. Germline CDR1 MGHRA, CDR2 YSYEKL. The chain's CDR3 is CASSLDKTGNTIYF. In DNA form, the CDR3 reads TGCGCCAGCAGCCTCGACAAAACTGGAAACACCATATATTTT.

The chain is built from TRBV7-2 and TRBJ2-3; a weak D match, TRBD2 (7 bases). Deletions cut 5 bases from V and 6 bases from J, with 12 bases between. Germline CDR1 SGHTA, CDR2 FQGNSA. The CDR3 totals 13 residues. The CDR3 DNA is TGTGCCAGCAGCGGAAGGGGGGGGGATACGCAGTATTTT. Its translation: CASSGRGGDTQYF.

This clonotype was observed at least ten times. The junction differs from germline at one of its ends, possibly a read error. The chain recombines TRBV10-3 with TRBJ1-4; a weak D match, TRBD1 (6 bases). This CDR3 has 16 amino acids. Germline loops: CDR1 ENHRY, CDR2 SYGVKD. CDR3 nucleotides: TGTGCCATCAGTGACAGGGGCGTTGCAACTGATGAAAAACTGTTTTTT. Translated, it gives CAISDRGVATDEKLFF.

This chain joins TRBV19 and TRBJ1-2; no definite D call. Trimming pared 8 bases from V and 0 bases from J, leaving 10 bases between. The CDR3 sequence is 13 residues long. Germline-derived CDR1 and CDR2 are LNHDA and SQIVND (reference sequence). CDR3 sequence (DNA): TGTGCCAGTCGGAGTGGAGCTAACTATGGCTACACCTTC. Translation gives CASRSGANYGYTF.

This chain's CDR3 is CSVQRGDANTGELFF. The CDR3 DNA reads as TGCAGCGTCCAACGGGGGGACGCGAACACCGGGGAGCTGTTTTTT. This chain joins TRBV29-1 and TRBJ2-2, with 7 bases lining up with TRBD2. After removal of 6 bases from V and 0 bases from J, the junction contained 7 bases not matched to a gene. The CDR3 has 15 residues. Germline CDR1 and CDR2: SQVTM and ANQGSEA.

The V call is TRBV6-1, the J call TRBJ2-7; D not certain. CDR3 length: 14 amino acids. The germline gives CDR1 MNHNS, CDR2 SASEGT. The V and J ends lost 6 bases and 3 bases respectively, with 15 bases between them. The CDR3 bases are TGTGCCAGCAGCTTTTCGACCCCGCTCTACGAGCAGTACTTC. This gives the protein CASSFSTPLYEQYF.

A few counts support this clonotype. The J gene is TRBJ2-7, the V gene TRBV25-1, with D possibly being TRBD1 or TRBD2 (6 bases each). Trimming removed 0 bases from V and 0 bases from J, with 12 bases in between. Germline CDR1 MGHDK, CDR2 SYGVNS. This CDR3 region has 16 residues. The CDR3 sequence is CASSEYGGPSSYEQYF. Written as DNA, the CDR3 is TGTGCCAGCAGTGAATATGGGGGGCCCAGCTCCTACGAGCAGTACTTC.

This sequence joins TRBV12-3 or TRBV12-4 and TRBJ2-7; D gene uncertain. CDR3 length: 13 amino acids. Trimming took 7 bases from V and 2 from J, leaving 12 bases between them. The CDR3 DNA sequence: TGTGCCAGCAAGGATACCAATGCCTACGAGCAGTACTTC. Protein: CASKDTNAYEQYF.